The 13 T cell receptor beta chains reported below all come from one sample, sequenced in a study of CD8 T cells in Susac syndrome. Random hexamers were used to reverse transcribe an amount of roughly 0.45 to 1 ug RNA. A single record per CDR3 protein comes from TCRdb applying MiXCR to the immunoSEQ multiplex PCR reads. This table holds roughly 120,000 distinct CDR3 sequences, around 94% found once. The sample consisted of CD4+ T cells from PBMCs. The receptors originated from a human donor in good health.

V is TRBV7-9 and J is TRBJ1-3; no firm D call. Germline CDR1 is SEHNR and CDR2 is FQNEAQ (reference sequence). This CDR3 has 16 residues. Trimming removed 4 bases from V and 0 bases from J, with 13 bases in between. The CDR3 loop reads CASSSRRIFSGNTIYF. CDR3 bases: TGTGCCAGCAGCTCACGACGGATCTTCTCTGGAAACACCATATATTTT.

The chain carries TRBV9 and TRBJ2-5; D is undetermined. CDR3 length equals 13 residues. V lost 3 bases, J lost 0 bases, and 6 bases lay in between. Germline V gene sequence: CDR1 SGDLS, CDR2 YYNGEE. As DNA, the CDR3 is TGTGCCAGCAGCGCGACCAACCAAGAGACCCAGTACTTC. It translates to CASSATNQETQYF.

The J gene is TRBJ1-4, the V gene TRBV29-1, with a possible D match to TRBD1 (5 bases). The CDR3 is made up of 12 amino acids. V was pared by 1 base and J by 8 bases, with 8 bases between. Germline V lookup: CDR1 SQVTM, CDR2 ANQGSEA. CDR3 nucleotides: TGCAGCGTTGAAGGGCAGGGCGAAAAACTGTTTTTT. This encodes CSVEGQGEKLFF. Variable domain in full (rest from reference TRBV29-1 and TRBJ1-4): SAVISQKPSRDICQRGTSLTIQCQVDSQVTMMFWYRQQPGQSLTLIATANQGSEATYESGFVIDKFPISRPNLTFSTLTVSNMSPEDSSIYLCSVEGQGEKLFFGSGTQLSVL.

The chain has TRBV2 and TRBJ1-1; no firm D call. The ends were cut back, 3 bases at V and 4 bases at J, with 9 bases in the middle. This CDR3 region has 13 residues. Germline V gives CDR1 SNHLY, CDR2 FYNNEI. CDR3: CASSEGERTEAFF. CDR3 DNA sequence: TGTGCCAGCAGTGAGGGAGAGCGCACTGAAGCTTTCTTT.

The chain has TRBV5-6 and TRBJ2-1; D unresolved. CDR3 length: 12 residues. V was shortened by 3 bases and J by 10 bases, with 11 bases between the two germline ends. Germline CDR1 is SGHDT and CDR2 is YYEEEE. The CDR3 nucleotides are TGTGCCAGCAGCTCCCCCCAAAGAGAGCAGTTCTTC. It specifies CASSSPQREQFF. The entire variable domain, with the rest obtained from reference TRBV5-6 and TRBJ2-1, is as follows: DAGVTQSPTHLIKTRGQQVTLRCSPKSGHDTVSWYQQALGQGPQFIFQYYEEEERQRGNFPDRFSGHQFPNYSSELNVNALLLGDSALYLCASSSPQREQFFGPGTRLTVL.

This sequence joins TRBV5-1 and TRBJ1-1, with 9 bases aligning to TRBD1. This CDR3 has 19 residues. CDR1 SGHRS and CDR2 YFSETQ come from the germline V gene. V lost 1 base, J lost 3 bases, and 16 bases stayed unmatched. CDR3 bases: TGCGCCAGCAGCTTGCTCCCCGGGACAGGGAAAGACTCGGACACTGAAGCTTTCTTT. It specifies CASSLLPGTGKDSDTEAFF.

The chain links TRBV2 to TRBJ1-1; 10 bases line up with TRBD1. The CDR3 loop spans 14 amino acids. V lost 6 bases to trimming and J lost 4 bases; unmatched junction nucleotides: 5. From germline, CDR1 is SNHLY and CDR2 FYNNEI. In DNA form, the CDR3 reads TGTGCCAGCAGGACAGGGGGCATAGGCACTGAAGCTTTCTTT. It codes for CASRTGGIGTEAFF. Full variable domain (rest looked up from reference TRBV2 and TRBJ1-1): EPEVTQTPSHQVTQMGQEVILRCVPISNHLYFYWYRQILGQKVEFLVSFYNNEISEKSEIFDDQFSVERPDGSNFTLKIRSTKLEDSAMYFCASRTGGIGTEAFFGQGTRLTVV.

V and J are TRBV30 and TRBJ1-1, with D possibly being TRBD1 (5 bases). The CDR3 covers 13 residues. CDR1 and CDR2 (germline): GTSNPN, SVGIG (reference sequence). Trimming cost V 0 bases and J 1 base, with 6 bases left between them. The CDR3 nucleotides read TGTGCCTGGAGTGTAGACAGGAACACTGAAGCTTTCTTT. It codes for CAWSVDRNTEAFF. Complete variable domain (other parts from reference TRBV30 and TRBJ1-1): SQTIHQWPATLVQPVGSPLSLECTVEGTSNPNLYWYRQAAGRGLQLLFYSVGIGQISSEVPQNLSASRPQDRQFILSSKKLLLSDSGFYLCAWSVDRNTEAFFGQGTRLTVV.

The genes are TRBV18 and TRBJ1-1, with D tentatively TRBD1 (5 bases). Trimming stripped 4 bases from V and 0 bases from J, with 21 bases between. CDR1 and CDR2 from the germline V gene are KGHSH and LQKENI. CDR3 length equals 18 residues. CDR3 in DNA: TGTGCCAGCTCACGATACGGAGGGACGGGACTTTTGAACACTGAAGCTTTCTTT. It is translated as CASSRYGGTGLLNTEAFF.

This chain uses TRBV6-2 or TRBV6-3 with TRBJ2-1; 10 nucleotides align to TRBD1. The V and J ends lost 6 bases and 2 bases, in that order; junction bases with no gene match: 7. The germline V gene has CDR1 MNHEY and CDR2 SVGEGT. CDR3 length: 16 amino acids. In DNA, the CDR3 is TGTGCCAGCAGGGGGTCAGACAGGGGGCCCTACAATGAGCAGTTCTTC. It is translated as CASRGSDRGPYNEQFF.

The genes are TRBV11-2 and TRBJ2-6; D remains unclear. V was cut by 4 bases and J by 0 bases, with 7 bases left in between. Germline V gene lookup returns CDR1 SGHAT and CDR2 FQNNGV. The CDR3 is made up of 15 amino acids. For the CDR3, the DNA is TGTGCCAGCAGCTCTGATGGCTCTGGGGCCAACGTCCTGACTTTC. Translation: CASSSDGSGANVLTF. Full variable domain (outside the CDR3, taken from reference TRBV11-2 and TRBJ2-6): EAGVAQSPRYKIIEKRQSVAFWCNPISGHATLYWYQQILGQGPKLLIQFQNNGVVDDSQLPKDRFSAERLKGVDSTLKIQPAKLEDSAVYLCASSSDGSGANVLTFGAGSRLTVL.

The chain links TRBV7-2 to TRBJ2-7, with D uncertain. Between the trimmed V and J ends, which lost 5 bases and 7 bases, there was a span of 15 bases. The CDR3 covers 13 residues. Germline V gene sequence: CDR1 SGHTA, CDR2 FQGNSA. The CDR3 DNA sequence: TGTGCCAGCAGCCCACTCGGGCAGTCTGAGCAGTACTTC. Residues: CASSPLGQSEQYF.

This clonotype came up once. This chain links TRBV6-5 with TRBJ1-1; D call uncertain. The CDR3 is made up of 15 amino acids. CDR1 and CDR2 from the germline V gene are MNHEY and SVGAGI. Trimming stripped 0 bases from V and 0 bases from J, with 8 bases between. CDR3 coding DNA: TGTGCCAGCAGTTACTCGAGGCAAATGAACACTGAAGCTTTCTTT. Residues: CASSYSRQMNTEAFF.